What follows are 19 T cell receptor beta chains derived from one specimen sequenced in a study of long-term antiretroviral therapy in people with HIV. Version v3.0 of the immunoSEQ assay was performed at survey level. Here immunoSEQ multiplex PCR was the method, and the copy in TCRdb shows in-frame clones only, minus some. The data show under 15,000 clones, 60% to 80% seen once. Here the sequenced sample was unsorted PBMCs, taken 0.5 years before starting antiretroviral therapy. Receptors originate from a woman in her 40s with HIV.

This rearrangement joins TRBV13 to TRBJ1-1; unclear D gene. CDR3 length equals 15 residues. Germline V gives CDR1 PRHDT, CDR2 FYEKMQ (reference sequence). V gave up 5 bases and J gave up 7 bases, with 20 bases separating them. In DNA, the CDR3 is TGTGCCAGCAGCAGTCCCCGGGCGGCCGCGGGTGAAGCTTTCTTT. Its protein is CASSSPRAAAGEAFF.

J is TRBJ1-1 and V is TRBV7-9; TRBD1 matches 8 bases. CDR1 is SEHNR and CDR2 is FQNEAQ in the germline V gene (reference sequence). Trimming took 5 bases from V and 1 from J; bases not matched to a gene: 6. This CDR3 comprises 15 residues. In nucleotides, the CDR3 is TGTGCCAGCAGCGCAGCACAGGGGGAGAACACTGAAGCTTTCTTT. Its translation is CASSAAQGENTEAFF.

The chain employs TRBV6-6 and TRBJ1-1; 8 positions match TRBD1. Looked up from germline, CDR1 is MNHNY and CDR2 is SVGAGI (reference sequence). With V trimmed by 2 bases and J by 3 bases, 5 bases remained unmatched. The CDR3 is made up of 15 amino acids. CDR3 loop: CASSYPGQGDTEAFF. The CDR3 bases are TGTGCCAGCAGTTACCCAGGACAGGGCGACACTGAAGCTTTCTTT.

The chain employs TRBV5-1 and TRBJ2-7; D may be TRBD1 or TRBD2 (6 bases each). V lost 0 bases to trimming and J lost 9 bases, with 19 bases between them. The CDR3 extends over 15 amino acids. Germline assignment: CDR1 SGHRS and CDR2 YFSETQ. CDR3 nucleotide sequence: TGCGCCAGCAGCTTGGACTCCATGGGGGGCACTGGGCAGTACTTC. Its translation: CASSLDSMGGTGQYF. Together with reference TRBV5-1 and TRBJ2-7, the CDR3 gives the full variable domain: KAGVTQTPRYLIKTRGQQVTLSCSPISGHRSVSWYQQTPGQGLQFLFEYFSETQRNKGNFPGRFSGRQFSNSRSEMNVSTLELGDSALYLCASSLDSMGGTGQYFGPGTRLTVT.

The chain recombines TRBV18 with TRBJ1-4; D not certain. V was pared by 6 bases and J by 2 bases, with 10 bases between. CDR3 size: 14 residues. Germline CDR1 is KGHSH and CDR2 is LQKENI. This chain's CDR3 is CASSLPGTNEKLFF. In nucleotides, the CDR3 is TGTGCCAGCTCCCTACCGGGGACTAATGAAAAACTGTTTTTT.

The chain has TRBV7-8 and TRBJ1-1; possibly TRBD1 for D (5 bases). V lost 1 base and J lost 4, with 10 bases in between. Germline loops: CDR1 SGHVS, CDR2 FQNEAQ. The CDR3 has 14 amino acids. Written as DNA, the CDR3 is TGTGCCAGCAGCTTAGGGGGACCGGGCACTGAAGCTTTCTTT. Its protein product is CASSLGGPGTEAFF.

This clone was detected only once. The rearrangement links TRBV6-5 to TRBJ1-6; 10 bases are a match to TRBD1. V lost 4 bases, J lost 7 bases, and 4 bases stayed unmatched. The CDR3 loop spans 15 amino acids. Germline V gene lookup returns CDR1 MNHEY and CDR2 SVGAGI. CDR3 residues: CASSSLGQGNSPLHF. The CDR3 bases are TGTGCCAGCAGTTCGCTGGGACAGGGGAATTCACCCCTCCACTTT.

This clone was counted a few times. The chain couples TRBV5-3 to TRBJ1-2; 8 nucleotides agree with TRBD1. TRBV5-3 belongs to the ORF category, with a function that is uncertain. CDR3 length: 13 amino acids. V lost 2 bases and J lost 6; bases outside the gene matches: 3. The CDR3 sequence is CARSFQDRDGYTF. CDR3 DNA sequence: TGTGCCAGAAGCTTCCAGGACAGGGATGGCTACACCTTC.

J is TRBJ2-1 and V is TRBV11-2; a weak D match, TRBD2 (6 bases). The CDR3 totals 15 residues. CDR1 and CDR2 from the germline V gene are SGHAT and FQNNGV. Trimming took 2 bases from V and 2 from J, leaving 10 bases between them. The CDR3 region has the DNA TGTGCCAGCAGCTTATACGGGGGTGCCTACAATGAGCAGTTCTTC. This gives the protein CASSLYGGAYNEQFF.

V usage is TRBV6-5 and J usage is TRBJ1-1; D ambiguous. CDR3 length equals 16 residues. The germline V gene has CDR1 MNHEY and CDR2 SVGAGI. V was shortened by 2 bases and J by 1 base, with 14 bases between the two germline ends. CDR3 region: CASSYPPGSKNTEAFF. Here the CDR3 DNA reads TGTGCCAGCAGTTACCCACCGGGGTCGAAGAACACTGAAGCTTTCTTT.

V is TRBV6-5 and J is TRBJ2-7, with D perhaps given as TRBD1 or TRBD2 (6 bases each). Germline V gene lookup returns CDR1 MNHEY and CDR2 SVGAGI. The length of the CDR3 is 14 residues. Between the trimmed V and J ends, which lost 5 bases and 7 bases, there was a span of 18 bases. The CDR3 loop reads CASSPLKGGFEQYF. DNA for the CDR3: TGTGCCAGCAGTCCGCTTAAAGGGGGGTTTGAGCAGTACTTC.

The V call is TRBV2, the J call TRBJ1-2; D is possibly TRBD1 (6 bases). The length of the CDR3 is 13 residues. With 4 bases removed from V and 7 bases from J, the gap between germline ends came to 13 bases. CDR1 and CDR2 (germline): SNHLY, FYNNEI. CDR3 protein: CASSVQGVGGYTF. CDR3 bases: TGTGCCAGCAGTGTACAGGGAGTGGGTGGCTACACCTTC.

The chain carries TRBV10-2 and TRBJ1-5; D gene uncertain. CDR1 and CDR2 from the germline V gene are WSHSY and SAAADI. Trimming left V 3 bases short and J 0 bases short, with 12 bases between. CDR3 length: 16 amino acids. The CDR3 DNA reads as TGCGCCAGCAGTGATACCAAGGAGGTTAGCAATCAGCCCCAGCATTTT. It encodes CASSDTKEVSNQPQHF.

The V gene is TRBV29-1, the J gene TRBJ1-1; D unresolved. The germline V and J ends were trimmed by 5 bases and 5 bases, with 9 bases remaining between them. Germline assignment: CDR1 SQVTM and CDR2 ANQGSEA. There are 11 residues in the CDR3. CDR3: CSVYRTTEAFF. CDR3 nucleotides: TGCAGCGTTTACCGGACTACTGAAGCTTTCTTT.

The chain is built from TRBV4-2 and TRBJ2-7; D perhaps matches TRBD2 (6 bases). This CDR3 contains 16 residues. The V and J ends lost 0 bases and 0 bases respectively, with 12 bases between them. Germline CDR1 reads LGHNA; CDR2 reads YNFKEQ. CDR3 sequence: CASSQEIAGPSYEQYF. The CDR3 nucleotides are TGTGCCAGCAGCCAAGAAATTGCGGGGCCCTCCTACGAGCAGTACTTC.

This clone was found a few times. The V gene is TRBV19, the J gene TRBJ1-2; a possible D gene is TRBD1 (5 bases). V was cut by 1 base and J by 4 bases, with 13 bases left in between. In germline, CDR1 is LNHDA, CDR2 SQIVND (reference sequence). This CDR3 region has 15 residues. CDR3 sequence reads: CASSIGGELRYGYTF. Here the CDR3 DNA reads TGTGCCAGTAGTATAGGAGGGGAACTCCGCTATGGCTACACCTTC.

By share of the sample, this clone is medium-sized (0.01 to 0.1%). V usage is TRBV2 and J usage is TRBJ2-7, with D possibly being TRBD2 (5 bases). The V gene lost 7 bases and the J gene lost 1 base, with 14 bases spanning the gap. Per germline, CDR1 SNHLY and CDR2 FYNNEI. The length of the CDR3 is 14 residues. The chain's CDR3 is CASITLALSYEQYF. The CDR3 DNA reads TGTGCCAGCATAACGTTAGCGCTATCCTACGAGCAGTACTTC.

This clone appeared a single time. This rearrangement joins TRBV19 to TRBJ1-2, with D tentatively TRBD1 (5 bases). Germline CDR1 reads LNHDA; CDR2 reads SQIVND (reference sequence). Trimming cost V 3 bases and J 3 bases, with 14 bases left between them. This CDR3 region has 15 residues. CDR3 nucleotides: TGTGCCAGTAGTATCGAAACAGGTTTGCACTATGGCTACACCTTC. It codes for CASSIETGLHYGYTF.

As DNA, the CDR3 is TGCGCCAGCAGTGAGAATCGCAAGGGGGGCTACACCTTC. This translates into CASSENRKGGYTF. The chain uses TRBV10-2 and TRBJ1-2; D is possibly TRBD1 (5 bases). The germline V gene has CDR1 WSHSY and CDR2 SAAADI. The CDR3 contains 13 residues. V was pared by 2 bases and J by 8 bases, with 12 bases between.